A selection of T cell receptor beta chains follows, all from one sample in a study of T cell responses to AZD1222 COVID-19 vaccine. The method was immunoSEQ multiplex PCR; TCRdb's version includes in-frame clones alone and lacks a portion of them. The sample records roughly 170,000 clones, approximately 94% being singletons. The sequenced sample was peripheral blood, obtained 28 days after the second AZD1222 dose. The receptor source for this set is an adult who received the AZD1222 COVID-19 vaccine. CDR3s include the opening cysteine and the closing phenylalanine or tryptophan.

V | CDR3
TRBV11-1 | CASSLDSYEQYF
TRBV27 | CASNTGLAGSTGELFF
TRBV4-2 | CASSHPAGIDGYTF
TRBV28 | CASSSGQGFTTNEKLFF
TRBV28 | CASSPPGQGFGYTF
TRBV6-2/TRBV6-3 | CASSLTGTAGETQYF
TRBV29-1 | CSVDKRDRGPNDYGYTF
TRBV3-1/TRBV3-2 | CASSQAGAQETQYF
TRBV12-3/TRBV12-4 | CASSLGGNSPLHF
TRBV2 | CASSTGPRDFGYTF